Presented here are 30 T cell receptor beta chains from one specimen sequenced in a study of T cells in women clearing cervical HPV infection. TCRdb's copy holds only in-frame clones and misses some; the assay was immunoSEQ multiplex PCR. The sample has 25,000 to 35,000 clones. Sequenced material: blood buffy coat. The receptors shown here come from a woman aged 18-70 years with a cervical HPV16 infection that either progressed to CIN3+ or cleared (not recorded which).

Concerning this clone itself: Read coverage stops 3 residues before the CDR3 terminus; the germline J gene supplies the remainder. J is TRBJ2-7 and V is TRBV5-1; D is ambiguous. Per the germline V gene, CDR1 is SGHRS and CDR2 is YFSETQ. The CDR3 covers 13 residues. The V end lost 2 bases, the J end lost 1 base, and 7 bases lay between the germline ends. The CDR3 spells CASSLALSYEQYF. Incomplete CDR3 DNA: TGCGCCAGCAGCTTAGCCCTGTCCTACGAG.

Concerning this clone itself: The CDR3 end lies 3 residues beyond the end of the read and is filled in from the germline J gene. The V gene is TRBV11-1, the J gene TRBJ1-1; tentatively, D is TRBD1 (5 bases). The V gene lost 1 base and the J gene lost 1 base, with 10 bases spanning the gap. The germline gives CDR1 SGHAT, CDR2 FQDESV (reference sequence). This CDR3 contains 15 residues. CDR3 bases read: TGTGCCAGCAGCTTAGTTCGGCAGGGGAACACTGAA. Translating gives CASSLVRQGNTE. The full CDR3 protein is CASSLVRQGNTEAFF.

Note on this clone: The CDR3 end falls 3 residues outside the read, so it is completed with the germline J gene. The V gene is TRBV5-1, the J gene TRBJ2-1; D remains ambiguous. The CDR3 runs to 12 residues. CDR1 is SGHRS and CDR2 is YFSETQ in the germline V gene. V lost 0 bases and J lost 8, with 6 bases in between. The sequenced CDR3 bases are TGCGCCAGCAGCTTGGACAGCCATGAG. Translated, it gives CASSLDSHE. In full, the CDR3 is CASSLDSHEQFF.

The DNA read from the CDR3 is TGTGCCTGGACCCCGACTTTGGGCACAGATACG. Protein sequence: CAWTPTLGTDT. The whole CDR3 sequence reads CAWTPTLGTDTQYF. The rearrangement joins TRBV30 to TRBJ2-3; D not resolved. The read stops 3 residues short of the end of the CDR3; the missing end is completed from the germline J gene. The ends were cut back, 4 bases at V and 1 base at J, with 12 bases in the middle. The CDR3 length is 14 residues. In germline, CDR1 is GTSNPN, CDR2 SVGIG (reference sequence).

Turning to this clone: The observed sequence ends 3 residues before the CDR3 terminus, with the missing tail filled in from the germline J gene. The chain carries TRBV19 and TRBJ1-3; tentative D call: TRBD1 (5 bases). The CDR3 sequence is 13 residues long. V lost 11 bases to trimming and J lost 0 bases, with 11 bases between them. CDR1 and CDR2 from the germline V gene are LNHDA and SQIVND (reference sequence). The CDR3 spells CAAGGISGNTIYF. The part of the CDR3 DNA that was read is TGTGCCGCCGGGGGTATCTCTGGAAACACC.

For this clone: The CDR3 goes on 3 residues after the read ends, and that part is filled in from the germline J gene. This rearrangement joins TRBV19 to TRBJ1-5; 8 bases align to TRBD1. V lost 6 bases to trimming and J lost 2 bases; unmatched junction nucleotides: 3. Germline V CDR1 and CDR2: LNHDA, SQIVND (reference sequence). The CDR3 loop spans 14 amino acids. The CDR3 region is CASRTGEGNQPQHF. CDR3 bases read: TGTGCCAGTAGGACAGGGGAGGGCAATCAGCCC.

In regard to this clone: The read terminates 3 residues ahead of where the CDR3 ends, so the germline J gene completes it. The rearrangement uses TRBV2 and TRBJ1-6; D gene ambiguous. V lost 6 bases to trimming and J lost 0 bases, with 9 bases between them. The CDR3 totals 15 residues. Germline V gene lookup returns CDR1 SNHLY and CDR2 FYNNEI. The sequenced part of the CDR3 DNA is TGTGCCAGCAGAGGCGGGAGCTCCTATAATTCACCC. It translates to CASRGGSSYNSP. The full CDR3 protein is CASRGGSSYNSPLHF.

Comment on this clone: The CDR3 goes on 3 residues after the read ends, and that part is filled in from the germline J gene. The chain joins TRBV7-9 to TRBJ1-5, with 7 bases fitting TRBD1. Per germline, CDR1 SEHNR and CDR2 FQNEAQ (reference sequence). This CDR3 is 15 amino acids long. V lost 5 bases, J lost 1 base, and 5 bases stayed unmatched. The CDR3 loop reads CASSPGTASNQPQHF. The part of the CDR3 DNA that was read is TGTGCCAGCAGCCCCGGGACAGCAAGCAATCAGCCC.

A remark on this clone: The read gets to within 3 residues of the CDR3 end, and the germline J gene fills in the rest. J is TRBJ2-1 and V is TRBV5-4; TRBD2 is a possible D gene (6 bases). Germline V gene sequence: CDR1 SGHNT, CDR2 YYREEE (reference sequence). This CDR3 is 14 amino acids long. Trimming cost V 4 bases and J 4 bases, with 12 bases left between them. The CDR3 protein is CASSPGTGYNEQFF. Partial CDR3 DNA: TGTGCCAGCAGCCCCGGGACTGGATACAATGAG.

Details on this clone: Coverage ceases 3 residues before the CDR3 finishes, and the germline J gene fills in the end. V gene TRBV18 combines with J gene TRBJ1-2, with D perhaps TRBD1 (6 bases). The germline V gene encodes CDR1 KGHSH and CDR2 LQKENI. The CDR3 contains 13 residues. CDR3 bases read: TGTGCCAGCTCACAAACAGGGCGGGACGGC. Encoded protein: CASSQTGRDG. The whole CDR3 reads CASSQTGRDGYTF.

The chain's CDR3 is CSARDDLREGQETQYF. Partial CDR3 DNA: TGCAGTGCTAGAGATGATTTGCGGGAGGGCCAAGAGACC. The chain couples TRBV20-1 to TRBJ2-5; 9 nucleotides align to TRBD2. Coverage ceases 3 residues before the CDR3 finishes, and the germline J gene fills in the end. Germline CDR1 reads DFQATT; CDR2 reads SNEGSKA (reference sequence). The CDR3 is made up of 16 amino acids. Unmatched junction bases numbered 6, after V lost 0 bases and J lost 1 base.

As regards this clone: The read comes to an end 3 residues before the CDR3 does, leaving the germline J gene to fill in the end. The rearrangement links TRBV7-6 to TRBJ2-1; 11 bases are shared with TRBD2. CDR1 and CDR2 from the germline V gene are SGHVS and FNYEAQ. The V gene end was trimmed by 5 bases and the J gene end by 8 bases; junction bases not matched to a gene: 8. The CDR3 contains 15 residues. Partial CDR3 DNA: TGTGCCAGCAGCGCGCAACTAGCGGGAGAGGATGAG. The encoded protein is CASSAQLAGEDE. The CDR3 as a whole reads CASSAQLAGEDEQFF.

Notes on this clone: From the germline J gene comes the end of the CDR3, since the read stops 3 residues before it. The chain employs TRBV5-1 and TRBJ2-1; 11 nucleotides line up with TRBD2. In germline, CDR1 is SGHRS, CDR2 YFSETQ. The CDR3 covers 15 residues. Unmatched junction bases numbered 4, after V lost 4 bases and J lost 4 bases. Partial CDR3 DNA: TGCGCCAGCAGCCCGACTAGCGGGATTTACAATGAG. This codes for CASSPTSGIYNE. In full, the CDR3 is CASSPTSGIYNEQFF. Full variable domain (rest looked up from reference TRBV5-1 and TRBJ2-1): KAGVTQTPRYLIKTRGQQVTLSCSPISGHRSVSWYQQTPGQGLQFLFEYFSETQRNKGNFPGRFSGRQFSNSRSEMNVSTLELGDSALYLCASSPTSGIYNEQFFGPGTRLTVL.

For this clone: The CDR3 end falls 3 residues outside the read, so it is completed with the germline J gene. The chain uses TRBV7-2 and TRBJ2-3, with a weak D call TRBD2 (5 bases). Germline V gene lookup returns CDR1 SGHTA and CDR2 FQGNSA. The CDR3 is 14 residues long. This chain's CDR3 is CASSLWPGKETQYF. The CDR3 DNA, read in part, is TGTGCCAGCAGCTTATGGCCGGGGAAAGAGACG.

About this clone: The sequenced fragment ends 3 residues before the CDR3 boundary, so the rest is inferred from the germline J gene. The V and J genes are TRBV4-1 and TRBJ2-7; the D gene is possibly TRBD2 (5 bases). The V gene's germline CDR1 is MGHRA and CDR2 YSYEKL. This CDR3 contains 15 residues. Trimming removed 2 bases from V and 1 base from J, with 12 bases in between. The CDR3 sequence is CASSQSLGPSYEQYF. The part of the CDR3 DNA that was read is TGCGCCAGCAGCCAATCACTAGGCCCATCCTACGAG.

The CDR3 is CASSPGGLGSNTEAFF. The DNA read from the CDR3 is TGTGCCAGCAGTCCCGGAGGACTCGGTTCGAACACTGAA. The chain carries TRBV6-4 and TRBJ1-1, with D unresolved. The missing CDR3 end, 3 residues past where the read stops, is filled in from the germline J gene. There are 16 residues in the CDR3. The germline V gene encodes CDR1 MRHNA and CDR2 SNTAGT. Trimming cost V 5 bases and J 1 base, with 17 bases left between them.

CDR3 DNA, as far as it was read: TGTGCCAGCAGCTTTCGCGGAACGGGCGGGGAG. Translating gives CASSFRGTGGE. The CDR3 as a whole reads CASSFRGTGGELFF. The chain recombines TRBV7-9 with TRBJ2-2; no clear D gene. The read ends 3 residues early relative to the CDR3; the germline J gene fills the gap. The CDR3 is 14 residues long. V lost 3 bases, J lost 7 bases, and 12 bases lay in between. From germline, CDR1 is SEHNR and CDR2 FQNEAQ (reference sequence).

As to this clone: The read terminates 3 residues before the CDR3 end, so the remaining end is supplied by the germline J gene. This chain connects TRBV7-3 to TRBJ2-1; 13 bases line up with TRBD2. The trim removed 0 bases at V and 4 bases at J, leaving 9 bases unmatched. CDR3 length: 19 residues. The V gene's germline CDR1 is SGHTA and CDR2 FQGTGA. The CDR3 DNA, read in part, is TGTGCCAGCAGCTTAACGTTCACTAGCGGGAGGGGGGATTACAATGAG. As protein: CASSLTFTSGRGDYNE. The CDR3 in its entirety is CASSLTFTSGRGDYNEQFF.

For this clone: Read data end 3 residues before the CDR3 end; the end is taken from the germline J gene. The chain has TRBV6-1 and TRBJ1-1; 8 bases are shared with TRBD1. The CDR3 spans 14 residues. After removal of 0 bases from V and 4 bases from J, the junction contained 1 base not matched to a gene. Germline CDR1 is MNHNS and CDR2 is SASEGT. The covered CDR3 bases are TGTGCCAGCAGTGAAGCGACAGGGGCCACTGAA. Translated: CASSEATGATE. The CDR3 as a whole reads CASSEATGATEAFF.

As concerns this clone: The DNA ends 3 residues before the CDR3 does, and the rest of the CDR3 is filled in from the germline J gene. The chain is built from TRBV30 and TRBJ1-2; a possible D gene is TRBD1 (5 bases). V lost 4 bases and J 3 bases, leaving 21 bases between the germline ends. The CDR3 is made up of 16 amino acids. CDR1 is GTSNPN and CDR2 is SVGIG in the germline V gene (reference sequence). This CDR3 is CAWNGYFSGRDYGYTF. The DNA read from the CDR3 is TGTGCCTGGAATGGGTACTTCTCAGGGCGCGACTATGGC.

As to this clone: The CDR3 end lies 3 residues beyond the end of the read and is filled in from the germline J gene. The gene calls are TRBV18 and TRBJ2-2; D call uncertain. Germline values: CDR1 KGHSH, CDR2 LQKENI. This CDR3 contains 13 residues. The CDR3: CASSPLRSEKLFF. The part of the CDR3 DNA that was read is TGTGCCAGCTCACCATTGCGAAGCGAAAAG.

On this clone: The CDR3 is cut off 3 residues early in the read; its end comes from the germline J gene. The chain carries TRBV2 and TRBJ2-7, with 8 bases fitting TRBD2. Per germline, CDR1 SNHLY and CDR2 FYNNEI. The CDR3 consists of 15 residues. Trimming cost V 3 bases and J 3 bases; bases outside gene matches: 7. The CDR3: CASSDWVAGRYEQYF. The DNA read from the CDR3 is TGTGCCAGCAGTGACTGGGTAGCGGGACGCTACGAG.

Turning to this clone: The read stops 3 residues short of the end of the CDR3; the missing end is completed from the germline J gene. V usage is TRBV11-3 and J usage is TRBJ2-3; TRBD2 matches 10 bases. The CDR3 sequence is 14 residues long. In germline, CDR1 is SGHNT, CDR2 YENEEA. V shed 6 bases, J shed 3 bases, and the junction held 3 bases outside the gene matches. The CDR3 DNA, read in part, is TGTGCCAGCAGTCTAGCGGGAGCAACAGATACG. This encodes CASSLAGATDT. The whole CDR3 reads CASSLAGATDTQYF.

About this clone: The read finishes 3 residues shy of the CDR3 end, and the germline J gene is used to complete it. V is TRBV6-2 or TRBV6-3 and J is TRBJ1-1; unclear D gene. CDR3 length equals 12 residues. CDR1 MNHEY and CDR2 SVGEGT come from the germline V gene. V was pared by 6 bases and J by 5 bases, with 10 bases between. The CDR3 spells CASSERDTEAFF. The DNA read from the CDR3 is TGTGCCAGCAGCGAGCGGGATACTGAA.

A note on this clone: The read is 3 residues too short to cover the CDR3 end, so that end is filled in from the germline J gene. The V call is TRBV5-1, the J call TRBJ2-1; the match to TRBD2 covers 8 bases. Unmatched junction bases numbered 9, after V lost 5 bases and J lost 8 bases. This CDR3 spans 14 amino acids. Germline values: CDR1 SGHRS, CDR2 YFSETQ. The chain's CDR3 is CASRLAGRSDEQFF. The sequenced CDR3 bases are TGCGCCAGCAGGCTAGCGGGCCGTAGTGATGAG.

Points on this clone: The read comes to an end 3 residues before the CDR3 does, leaving the germline J gene to fill in the end. The same CDR3 can be traced to other DNA sequences in this sample. The chain links TRBV30 to TRBJ1-3; possibly TRBD1 for D (6 bases). Germline V gives CDR1 GTSNPN, CDR2 SVGIG (reference sequence). Trimming left V 1 base short and J 4 bases short, with 14 bases between. The CDR3 loop spans 15 amino acids. Incomplete CDR3 DNA: TGTGCCTGGAGTGGCCTGAGGGGGATGGGAAACACC. It codes for CAWSGLRGMGNT. The CDR3 in its entirety is CAWSGLRGMGNTIYF.

As regards this clone: The CDR3 end is not reached by the read, which stops 3 residues before it; the germline J gene fills it in. This chain uses TRBV5-1 with TRBJ2-7; possibly TRBD1 for D (5 bases). The germline V and J ends were trimmed by 5 bases and 1 base, with 16 bases remaining between them. The germline gives CDR1 SGHRS, CDR2 YFSETQ. This CDR3 has 15 amino acids. The CDR3 DNA, read in part, is TGCGCCAGCAGACTACAGGAAATCGAGTCCTACGAG. It codes for CASRLQEIESYE. The entire CDR3 is CASRLQEIESYEQYF.

To note about this clone: The observed sequence ends 3 residues before the CDR3 terminus, with the missing tail filled in from the germline J gene. The chain employs TRBV19 and TRBJ2-7, with 8 bases fitting TRBD1. The trim removed 3 bases at V and 5 bases at J, leaving 3 bases unmatched. This CDR3 is built from 13 residues. Germline assignment: CDR1 LNHDA and CDR2 SQIVND (reference sequence). The CDR3 loop is CASSIQGANEQYF. The CDR3 DNA, read in part, is TGTGCCAGTAGTATCCAGGGGGCAAACGAG.

For this clone: The read ends 3 residues before the CDR3 terminus; that terminus is restored from the germline J gene. This sequence joins TRBV13 and TRBJ2-7, with 7 nucleotides matching TRBD1. Germline V CDR1 and CDR2: PRHDT, FYEKMQ (reference sequence). V shed 4 bases and J 3 bases; nucleotides not matched to a gene: 12. The CDR3 extends over 16 amino acids. CDR3: CASSSSEQGKGYEQYF. CDR3 bases read: TGTGCCAGCAGCTCATCCGAACAGGGGAAAGGCTACGAG.

Details on this clone: The CDR3 goes on 3 residues after the read ends, and that part is filled in from the germline J gene. V gene TRBV29-1 combines with J gene TRBJ2-5, with D unresolved. The CDR3 is made up of 12 amino acids. Trimming left V 3 bases short and J 4 bases short, with 9 bases between. The V gene's germline CDR1 is SQVTM and CDR2 ANQGSEA. CDR3 bases read: TGCAGCGTTGATCCTACGGGAGAGACC. Residues: CSVDPTGET. The full CDR3 sequence reads CSVDPTGETQYF.